This entry describes one T cell receptor beta chain. Its specificity is unknown. The read halts 3 residues ahead of the CDR3 end, with the missing end drawn from the germline J gene. Germline values: CDR1 SGHTA, CDR2 FQGNSA. The CDR3 sequence is 12 residues long. Only in-frame clones appear in the TCRdb table, and some are missing; sequencing was by immunoSEQ multiplex PCR. The sample's table shows around 23,000 clones. This entry belongs to a study of T cells in women clearing cervical HPV infection. Notes on the study in general: TRBV6-7 relative abundance averaged approximately 0.11% in cases and 0.15% to 0.2% in controls.

The rearrangement links TRBV7-2 to TRBJ2-3; unclear D gene. Source material: blood buffy coat. This TCR came from a woman aged 18-70 years with a cervical HPV16 infection that either progressed to CIN3+ or cleared (not recorded which). The covered CDR3 bases are TGTGCCAGCAGCTTTGAGGTACAGCCG. Protein sequence: CASSFEVQP. The whole CDR3 region reads CASSFEVQPQYF. Variable domain in full (rest from reference TRBV7-2 and TRBJ2-3): GAGVSQSPSNKVTEKGKDVELRCDPISGHTALYWYRQSLGQGLEFLIYFQGNSAPDKSGLPSDRFSAERTGGSVSTLTIQRTQQEDSAVYLCASSFEVQPQYFGPGTRLTVL.